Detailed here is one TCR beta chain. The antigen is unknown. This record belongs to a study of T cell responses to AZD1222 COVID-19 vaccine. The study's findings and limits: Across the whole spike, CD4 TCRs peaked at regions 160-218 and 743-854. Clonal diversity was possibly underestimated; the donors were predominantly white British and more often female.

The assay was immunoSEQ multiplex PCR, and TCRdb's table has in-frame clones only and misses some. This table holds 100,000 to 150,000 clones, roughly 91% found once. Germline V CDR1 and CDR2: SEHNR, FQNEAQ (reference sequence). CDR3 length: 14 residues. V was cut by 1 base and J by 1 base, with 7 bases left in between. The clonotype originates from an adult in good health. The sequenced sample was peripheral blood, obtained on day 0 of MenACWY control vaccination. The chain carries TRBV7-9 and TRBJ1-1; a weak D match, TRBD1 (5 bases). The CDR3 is CASSLGQWNTEAFF. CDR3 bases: TGTGCCAGCAGCTTAGGACAGTGGAACACTGAAGCTTTCTTT.